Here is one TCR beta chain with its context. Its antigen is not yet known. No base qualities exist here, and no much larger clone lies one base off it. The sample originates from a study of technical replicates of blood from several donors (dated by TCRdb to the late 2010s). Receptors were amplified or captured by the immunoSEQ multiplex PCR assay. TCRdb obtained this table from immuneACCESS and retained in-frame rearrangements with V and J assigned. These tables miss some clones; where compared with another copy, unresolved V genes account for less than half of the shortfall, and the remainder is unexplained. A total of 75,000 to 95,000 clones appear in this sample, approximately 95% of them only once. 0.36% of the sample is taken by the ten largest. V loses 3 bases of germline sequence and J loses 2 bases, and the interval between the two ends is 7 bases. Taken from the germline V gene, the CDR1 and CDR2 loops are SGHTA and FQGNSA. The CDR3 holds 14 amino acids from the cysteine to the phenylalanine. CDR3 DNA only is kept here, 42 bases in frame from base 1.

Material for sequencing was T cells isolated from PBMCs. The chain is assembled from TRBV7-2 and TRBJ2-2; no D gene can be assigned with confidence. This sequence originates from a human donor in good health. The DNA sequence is TGTGCCAGCAGCTTCTGGGCCAACACCGGGGAGCTGTTTTTT. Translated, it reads CASSFWANTGELFF.